The 6 T cell receptor beta chains below were found in one sample sequenced in a study of cytomegalovirus exposure and HLA in healthy donors. Primers: 60 Vbeta forward and 13 Jbeta reverse. Profiled with immunoSEQ multiplex PCR; TCRdb holds only in-frame clones, not every one. The sample lists roughly 280,000 clones, roughly 70% seen once, with under 3% in the top ten. The sequenced material came from PBMCs. Source of these receptors: a female donor in good health and CMV-seronegative.

V and J are TRBV9 and TRBJ2-1, with a weak D call TRBD2 (6 bases). The germline gives CDR1 SGDLS, CDR2 YYNGEE. V was cut by 7 bases and J by 0 bases, with 11 bases left in between. The CDR3 has 14 residues. The CDR3 protein is CASGIGSSYNEQFF. Here the CDR3 DNA reads TGTGCCAGCGGAATCGGGAGCTCCTACAATGAGCAGTTCTTC. Variable domain in full (rest from reference TRBV9 and TRBJ2-1): DSGVTQTPKHLITATGQRVTLRCSPRSGDLSVYWYQQSLDQGLQFLIQYYNGEERAKGNILERFSAQQFPDLHSELNLSSLELGDSALYFCASGIGSSYNEQFFGPGTRLTVL.

The chain employs TRBV28 and TRBJ2-4, with 7 nucleotides matching TRBD2. Losses at the gene ends were 6 bases for V and 4 bases for J; bases not matched to a gene: 6. CDR1 and CDR2 (germline): MDHEN, SYDVKM. The CDR3 loop spans 14 amino acids. CDR3 sequence: CASRAGLGKNIQYF. The CDR3 nucleotides read TGTGCCAGCAGAGCAGGACTAGGGAAAAACATTCAGTACTTC.

The chain uses TRBV6-6 and TRBJ2-5, with a tentative D call TRBD2 (6 bases). The CDR3 has 15 amino acids. V gave up 6 bases and J gave up 3 bases, with 17 bases separating them. Germline CDR1 is MNHNY and CDR2 is SVGAGI (reference sequence). CDR3 DNA: TGTGCCAGCAGCCGCTCCGCGGGGCGCGAAGAGACCCAGTACTTC. It encodes CASSRSAGREETQYF.

This clone has a handful of counts. The chain is built from TRBV12-5 and TRBJ2-7; the match to TRBD2 covers 7 bases. Germline CDR1 is LGHNT and CDR2 is FRNRAP. This CDR3 spans 14 amino acids. Trimming removed 4 bases from V and 7 bases from J; junction bases left unmatched: 10. The CDR3: CASGWDASGREQYF. CDR3 sequence (DNA): TGTGCTAGTGGTTGGGACGCTAGCGGTCGGGAGCAGTACTTC. Looking up the rest from reference TRBV12-5 and TRBJ2-7 gives the full variable domain: DARVTQTPRHKVTEMGQEVTMRCQPILGHNTVFWYRQTMMQGLELLAYFRNRAPLDDSGMPKDRFSAEMPDATLATLKIQPSEPRDSAVYFCASGWDASGREQYFGPGTRLTVT.

This chain links TRBV5-1 with TRBJ2-2; TRBD2 matches 7 bases. With V trimmed by 0 bases and J by 6 bases, 5 bases remained unmatched. CDR3 size: 15 residues. CDR1 and CDR2 from the germline V gene are SGHRS and YFSETQ. The CDR3 nucleotides are TGCGCCAGCAGCTTGGAGGGGAGGGGAGCCGGGGAGCTGTTTTTT. Residues: CASSLEGRGAGELFF.

The rearrangement links TRBV28 to TRBJ2-3, with 11 bases matching TRBD2. The germline V gene has CDR1 MDHEN and CDR2 SYDVKM. Germline trimming cut 3 bases from V and 2 bases from J; bases unmatched to any gene: 10. The CDR3 is made up of 18 amino acids. In DNA form, the CDR3 reads TGTGCCAGCAGTTTTGGCTCGGGACTAGCGGAGATCACAGATACGCAGTATTTT. Its translation is CASSFGSGLAEITDTQYF.